This T cell receptor beta chain was found in a study of blood T cell repertoires in COVID-19. Study at large: PBMCs, B-cell-depleted T cells, or T cells were the source of the cDNA or gDNA that made up the material.

The germline V gene encodes CDR1 SNHLY and CDR2 FYNNEI. The CDR3 contains 12 residues. Trimming took 7 bases from V and 6 from J, leaving 12 bases between them. This clone turned up a few times. Clones were read by immunoSEQ multiplex PCR, and TCRdb kept only the in-frame ones, dropping some. The table has under 250,000 clones, over 70% seen once; the top ten hold over 3%. The TCR sequence derives from a woman aged 40 to 50 who had been exposed to COVID-19. The sample comprised PBMCs or T cells enriched from blood (not recorded which). V usage is TRBV2 and J usage is TRBJ1-1, with D possibly being TRBD1 (6 bases). The CDR3 sequence: CASTGERSEAFF. CDR3 nucleotides: TGTGCCAGCACAGGGGAGAGGTCTGAAGCTTTCTTT.